These 2 T cell receptor beta chains came from one sample sequenced in a study of T cell clones after liver transplantation. Repertoires were generated with immunoSEQ multiplex PCR, while TCRdb's copy carries only in-frame clones and drops some. The data show tens of thousands of clones, around 70% seen once. The specimen was CD4+ T cells from blood, collected at the roughly 16-month timepoint. These receptors originate from a human patient who received a liver transplant. Some T cells may be provided by the graft donor.

As concerns this clone: Other DNA sequences in the same sample also yield this CDR3. The genes are TRBV5-1 and TRBJ2-1; 7 bases align to TRBD2. The V and J ends lost 0 bases and 6 bases, in that order; junction bases with no gene match: 3. This CDR3 is 14 amino acids long. Germline values: CDR1 SGHRS, CDR2 YFSETQ. CDR3 nucleotide sequence: TGCGCCAGCAGCTTGGGGACGGGGGGCAATGAGCAGTTCTTC. This gives the protein CASSLGTGGNEQFF. Variable domain in full (rest from reference TRBV5-1 and TRBJ2-1): KAGVTQTPRYLIKTRGQQVTLSCSPISGHRSVSWYQQTPGQGLQFLFEYFSETQRNKGNFPGRFSGRQFSNSRSEMNVSTLELGDSALYLCASSLGTGGNEQFFGPGTRLTVL.

The V and J genes are TRBV27 and TRBJ1-2, with a weak D call TRBD1 (6 bases). Germline assignment: CDR1 MNHEY and CDR2 SMNVEV (reference sequence). CDR3 length: 15 amino acids. V dropped 2 bases and J dropped 0 bases, with 10 bases sitting between them. CDR3 sequence reads: CASSLTGKANYGYTF. CDR3 sequence (DNA): TGTGCCAGCAGTTTAACAGGGAAAGCTAACTATGGCTACACCTTC.